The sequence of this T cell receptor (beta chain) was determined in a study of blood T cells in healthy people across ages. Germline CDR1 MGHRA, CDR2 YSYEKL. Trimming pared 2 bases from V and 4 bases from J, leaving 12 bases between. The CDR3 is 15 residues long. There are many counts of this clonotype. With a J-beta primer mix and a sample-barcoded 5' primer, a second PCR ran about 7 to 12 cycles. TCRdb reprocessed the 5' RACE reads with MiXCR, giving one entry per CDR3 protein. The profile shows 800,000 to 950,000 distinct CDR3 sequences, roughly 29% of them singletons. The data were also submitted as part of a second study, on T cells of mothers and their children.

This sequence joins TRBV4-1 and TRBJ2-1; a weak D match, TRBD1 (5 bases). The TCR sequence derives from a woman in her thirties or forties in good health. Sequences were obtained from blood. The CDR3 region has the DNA TGCGCCAGCAGCCAATCCCGGACAATATACAATGAGCAGTTCTTC. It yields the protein CASSQSRTIYNEQFF.